What follows are 12 T cell receptor beta chains derived from one specimen sequenced in a study of T cell responses to AZD1222 COVID-19 vaccine (dated by TCRdb to the early 2020s). Libraries came from the immunoSEQ multiplex PCR assay. Held by TCRdb, this immuneACCESS table contains in-frame sequences only and omits some clones. Under half of the omission traces to an unresolved V gene where checked; the cause of the rest is unknown. For this sample there are roughly 150,000 clones; around 89% appear just once. The top ten clonotypes cover more than 3% of the sample. What this sample's time point label stands for: about 28 days (+/-7) after the second vaccine dose. The sample here was peripheral blood, taken 28 days after the second AZD1222 dose. These receptors originate from an adult who received the AZD1222 COVID-19 vaccine.

This chain links TRBV5-1 with TRBJ2-7; no clear D gene. The CDR3 totals 11 residues. The V gene's germline CDR1 is SGHRS and CDR2 YFSETQ. Trimming removed 3 bases at V and 4 bases at J, with 5 bases between. CDR3 nucleotide sequence: TGCGCCAGCAGCTCCGGTTACGAGCAGTACTTC. The encoded protein is CASSSGYEQYF.

The chain recombines TRBV6-5 with TRBJ2-7; D is perhaps TRBD1 or TRBD2 (5 bases each). Germline CDR1 is MNHEY and CDR2 is SVGAGI. This CDR3 contains 14 residues. With 5 bases removed from V and 5 bases from J, the gap between germline ends came to 16 bases. The CDR3 coding sequence is TGTGCCAGCAGTCTCGGGACCGGGTTAGACGAGCAGTACTTC. It encodes CASSLGTGLDEQYF.

The rearrangement joins TRBV28 to TRBJ2-7, with 7 bases lining up with TRBD1. J lost 5 bases, V lost 1 base, and 5 bases had no gene match. Germline CDR1 is MDHEN and CDR2 is SYDVKM. The CDR3 runs to 14 residues. CDR3 in amino acids: CASSLYPGQHEQYF. CDR3 DNA sequence: TGTGCCAGCAGTTTATACCCGGGACAGCACGAGCAGTACTTC.

This clone was detected only a few times. The chain employs TRBV23-1 and TRBJ1-6; perhaps TRBD1 as D (5 bases). TRBV23-1 is annotated as an ORF whose role is uncertain. This CDR3 has 12 amino acids. Trimming removed 7 bases at V and 8 bases at J, with 9 bases between. CDR3 protein: CASTLGDSPLHF. The DNA for the CDR3 is TGCGCCAGCACCCTGGGGGATTCACCCCTCCACTTT.

The rearrangement links TRBV19 to TRBJ1-6; 9 nucleotides line up with TRBD1. There are 18 residues in the CDR3. The V gene's germline CDR1 is LNHDA and CDR2 SQIVND (reference sequence). V gave up 6 bases and J gave up 6 bases; unmatched junction bases: 15. The CDR3 DNA is TGTGCCAGTAGCCGAAGCCTGGCTCCGGGACAGGGTAATTCACCCCTCCACTTT. Translated, it gives CASSRSLAPGQGNSPLHF.

A few counts support this clone. The chain employs TRBV19 and TRBJ2-7; the D gene is possibly TRBD1 (5 bases). This CDR3 is built from 14 residues. V was clipped by 7 bases and J by 4 bases, with 17 bases between them. From germline, CDR1 is LNHDA and CDR2 SQIVND (reference sequence). The CDR3 DNA reads TGTGCCAGTACCCAACAGGTGGGGTCATACGAGCAGTACTTC. Protein product: CASTQQVGSYEQYF.

This chain joins TRBV4-2 and TRBJ1-5, with D unresolved. CDR3 length equals 13 residues. Germline loops: CDR1 LGHNA, CDR2 YNFKEQ. Trimming removed 1 base from V and 5 bases from J, with 6 bases in between. The CDR3 region is CASSQGGDQPQHF. CDR3 sequence (DNA): TGTGCCAGCAGCCAAGGTGGTGATCAGCCCCAGCATTTT.

The J gene is TRBJ1-6, the V gene TRBV10-1; tentatively, D is TRBD1 (5 bases). CDR3 length: 14 amino acids. Trimming pared 2 bases from V and 7 bases from J, leaving 9 bases between. Germline lookup yields CDR1 WNHNN and CDR2 SYGVQD (reference sequence). The CDR3 spells CASSELRQNSPLHF. The CDR3 coding sequence is TGCGCCAGCAGTGAGCTGCGACAGAATTCACCCCTCCACTTT.

The chain joins TRBV2 to TRBJ2-7; weak D call: TRBD2 (5 bases). The V gene lost 6 bases and the J gene lost 3 bases, with 15 bases spanning the gap. The CDR3 loop spans 14 amino acids. Germline CDR1 reads SNHLY; CDR2 reads FYNNEI. Here the CDR3 reads CASRRARQYYEQYF. The CDR3 nucleotides are TGTGCCAGCAGGAGGGCCCGGCAGTACTACGAGCAGTACTTC.

The gene calls are TRBV7-3 and TRBJ2-1, with D possibly TRBD1 on 5 matching bases. The CDR3 loop spans 14 amino acids. Germline values: CDR1 SGHTA, CDR2 FQGTGA. Trimming took 1 base from V and 6 from J, leaving 10 bases between them. DNA for the CDR3: TGTGCCAGCAGCTTAATCCCAGGGTCCAATGAGCAGTTCTTC. This translates into CASSLIPGSNEQFF.

This clone was seen a single time. The rearrangement links TRBV24-1 to TRBJ2-7, with D perhaps matching TRBD1 or TRBD2 (5 bases each). Germline CDR1 reads KGHDR; CDR2 reads SFDVKD. This CDR3 spans 15 amino acids. V lost 4 bases and J lost 2, with 14 bases in between. The CDR3 DNA is TGTGCCACCAGTGACGGCGCCGGGACGGCCTACGAGCAGTACTTC. Protein product: CATSDGAGTAYEQYF.

V is TRBV20-1 and J is TRBJ2-1; D ambiguous. The CDR3 contains 10 residues. V was pared by 6 bases and J by 10 bases, with 10 bases between. Looked up from germline, CDR1 is DFQATT and CDR2 is SNEGSKA (reference sequence). CDR3 DNA sequence: TGCAGTGCGCATGCATTAGAGCAGTTCTTC. Protein sequence: CSAHALEQFF.